The entry below describes one T cell receptor beta chain. Its antigen remains unidentified. Measured with immunoSEQ multiplex PCR; TCRdb has only the in-frame clones, and not every one. The table records more than 80,000 clones, roughly four fifths of them present only once. These data belong to a study of graft-versus-host responses after intestinal transplantation. Study background: Isolated intestinal, liver-intestinal, or multivisceral transplants had been given to the recipients.

Germline assignment: CDR1 SGHAT and CDR2 FQNNGV. This CDR3 contains 16 residues. V was cut by 2 bases and J by 0 bases, with 11 bases left in between. Study-level points and caveats: In patients with graft-donor T cell macrochimerism, allograft graft-versus-host to host-versus-graft clonal ratios were high.

This sequence joins TRBV11-2 and TRBJ1-5; D perhaps matches TRBD1 (6 bases). This material consisted of unstimulated CD8+ T cells sorted from spleen or lymph node cells, taken before intestinal transplant. This receptor was obtained from a human donor who received an intestinal transplant. CDR3: CASSLLAGDSNQPQHF. As DNA, the CDR3 is TGTGCCAGCAGCTTACTGGCAGGGGATAGCAATCAGCCCCAGCATTTT.